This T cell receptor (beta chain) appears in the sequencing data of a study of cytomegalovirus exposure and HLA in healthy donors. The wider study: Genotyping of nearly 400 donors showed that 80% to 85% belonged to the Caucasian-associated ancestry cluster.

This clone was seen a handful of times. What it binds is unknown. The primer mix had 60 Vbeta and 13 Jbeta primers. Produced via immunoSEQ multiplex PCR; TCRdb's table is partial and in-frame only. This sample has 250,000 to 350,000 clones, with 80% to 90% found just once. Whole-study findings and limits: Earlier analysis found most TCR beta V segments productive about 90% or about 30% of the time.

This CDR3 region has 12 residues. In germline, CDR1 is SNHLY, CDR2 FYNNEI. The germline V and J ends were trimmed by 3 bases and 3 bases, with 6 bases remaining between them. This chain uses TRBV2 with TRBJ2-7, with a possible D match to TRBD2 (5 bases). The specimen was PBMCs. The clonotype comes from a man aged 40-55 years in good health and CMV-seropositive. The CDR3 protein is CASSDDYYEQYF. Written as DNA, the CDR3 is TGTGCCAGCAGTGATGACTACTACGAGCAGTACTTC.